A single sample gave rise to the 6 T cell receptor beta chains below, sequenced in a study of molecular identifiers for immune sequencing clone quantification. TCRdb called the PCR reads again in MiXCR, with one record for every CDR3 protein. The table shows around 89,000 distinct CDR3 sequences, with 15% to 20% occurring only once. Sequenced sample: naive CD8+ T cells from blood, with Jurkat cell RNA spiked in. Documented subset: FACS-sorted CD8+CD4-CCR7+CD45RA+ naive T cells. These receptors were obtained from a human donor in good health. Some libraries in this study had Jurkat cell RNA spiked in.

A remark on this clonotype: This clone may be a read error of a much larger clone one base away. This rearrangement joins TRBV3-1 to TRBJ1-4, with D maybe TRBD1 (6 bases). Trimming left V 4 bases short and J 13 bases short, with 16 bases between. This CDR3 region has 13 residues. The germline CDR1 and CDR2 sequences are LGHDT and YNNKEL (reference sequence). The CDR3 nucleotides read TGTGCCAGCAGCCCGCACCAGGGGCAAAGACTGTTTTTT. Protein: CASSPHQGQRLFF.

This clonotype occurred a few times. The chain is built from TRBV6-1 and TRBJ1-6; TRBD1 agrees at 11 bases. The CDR3 has 18 residues. J gave up 0 bases and V 1 base, and 2 bases lay outside the gene matches. Germline lookup yields CDR1 MNHNS and CDR2 SASEGT. Here the CDR3 reads CASSEGTGGISYNSPLHF. In DNA, the CDR3 is TGTGCCAGCAGTGAAGGGACAGGGGGCATCTCCTATAATTCACCCCTCCACTTT.

A note on this clonotype: At one end the junction does not follow the germline gene, possibly because of a read error. The chain joins TRBV5-6 to TRBJ1-4; 9 bases line up with TRBD1. CDR1 and CDR2 (germline): SGHDT, YYEEEE. This CDR3 comprises 15 residues. CDR3 amino acids: CASSLGDRANEELFF. In DNA, the CDR3 is TGTGCCAGCAGCTTGGGGGACAGGGCGAATGAAGAACTGTTTTTT.

This clonotype was seen a few times. J is TRBJ2-7 and V is TRBV7-6; TRBD2 agrees at 7 bases. The CDR3 is made up of 16 amino acids. After removal of 2 bases from V and 3 bases from J, the junction contained 10 bases not matched to a gene. Germline V gene sequence: CDR1 SGHVS, CDR2 FNYEAQ. Here the CDR3 reads CASSLTFGGGSYEQYF. CDR3 DNA sequence: TGTGCCAGCAGCTTAACTTTCGGGGGAGGGAGCTACGAGCAGTACTTC.

With respect to this clonotype: A much larger clone differs by one base, so this may be a read error. The chain employs TRBV5-4 and TRBJ2-3; D perhaps matches TRBD1 (6 bases). The CDR3 has 14 residues. Germline-derived CDR1 and CDR2 are SGHNT and YYREEE (reference sequence). The DNA for the CDR3 is TGTGCCAGCAGCCGAAGGACAGACCCAGATACGCGGTATTTT. Amino acids: CASSRRTDPDTRYF.

This clonotype has a count of ten or more. The V and J genes are TRBV19 and TRBJ2-7, with D perhaps matching TRBD1 (5 bases). This CDR3 has 15 residues. V lost 5 bases and J 2 bases, leaving 16 bases between the germline ends. Germline V CDR1 and CDR2: LNHDA, SQIVND (reference sequence). As DNA, the CDR3 is TGTGCCAGTAGTCCTCGAAGGGGAACCACCTACGAGCAGTACTTC. Encoded protein: CASSPRRGTTYEQYF. Full variable domain (rest looked up from reference TRBV19 and TRBJ2-7): DGGITQSPKYLFRKEGQNVTLSCEQNLNHDAMYWYRQDPGQGLRLIYYSQIVNDFQKGDIAEGYSVSREKKESFPLTVTSAQKNPTAFYLCASSPRRGTTYEQYFGPGTRLTVT.